A selection of T cell receptor beta chains follows, all from one sample in a study of T cell responses to AZD1222 COVID-19 vaccine. Measured with immunoSEQ multiplex PCR; TCRdb has only the in-frame clones, and not every one. Among under 110,000 clones listed, less than 90% were seen once. The input for sequencing was peripheral blood, taken on day 0 of AZD1222 vaccination. The source is an adult in good health. Both conserved end residues are part of each CDR3. Only some rows state a clone size, as once, few, many or a class for expanded clones.

>TRBV28|once
CVAGGAGYGYTF
>TRBV4-1|-
CASSQDFARENSPLHF
>TRBV9|-
CASSVESQPGNTIYF
>TRBV12-3/TRBV12-4|-
CASRLTNTEAFF
>TRBV5-1|-
CASSLGGGDLLDTEAFF
>TRBV7-2|-
CASIPTGNYGYTF
>TRBV23-1|-
CASSRFFEQFF
>TRBV28|-
CASSFGGLYEQYF
>TRBV29-1|-
CSVVLAGGREQYF
>TRBV5-1|-
CASSLAVAGVGEQYF
>TRBV7-2|-
CASSLGGPNSNEQFF
>TRBV5-6|-
CASSSTARRTEAFF
>TRBV6-5|-
CASSYSAGGATEAFF
>TRBV5-4|-
CASSIGLAGVYEQYF
>TRBV5-1|-
CASSLAGGLASTGELFF
>TRBV11-2|-
CASSFTGASGYGYTF
>TRBV21-1|-
CAINANTGELFF
>TRBV7-3|-
CASSLLAGDHNEQFF
>TRBV30|-
CAWSTGTGRQPQHF
>TRBV10-1|-
CASSETLWGEQYF
>TRBV28|-
CASISDIPNTEAFF
>TRBV7-9|-
CASSVYGAGTNYGYTF
>TRBV10-1|-
CASSESVTSGSYEQYF
>TRBV19|-
CASSLQEADEKLFF
>TRBV10-3|-
CAVRPRESNNEQFF
>TRBV28|-
CASSSGTGVSEQYF
>TRBV18|-
CASSPQVREQYF
>TRBV18|-
CASSPPTRGDSPLHF
>TRBV2|-
CASRTGTGNGYTF
>TRBV21-1|once
CASSRSRGYTEAFF
>TRBV28|few
CASTLKGGSYEQYF
>TRBV27|-
CASRPRTGGASYEQYF
>TRBV30|few
CAWSLGGYTF
>TRBV6-6|-
CASSPLDRGGADTQYF
>TRBV7-9|medium-sized
CASSLGGVSGMVFF
>TRBV19|-
CASSIMVTKETQYF
>TRBV3-1/TRBV3-2|-
CASSQGAQVGEGEQFF
>TRBV3-1/TRBV3-2|-
CASSHRTSGGGTGELFF
>TRBV7-9|-
CASTQRSQNTGELFF
>TRBV28|-
CASSLMGGSYEQYF
>TRBV9|-
CASSVGSSYEQYF
>TRBV5-6|-
CASSFPWLPDTEAFF
>TRBV5-8|few
CASSLEAWGTAWDTQYF
>TRBV28|-
CASSSAGRQDSPLHF
>TRBV19|-
CASSIPGQGRNTIYF
>TRBV7-3|-
CASSTGVYGETGELFF
>TRBV2|few
CASSPEDPGELFF
>TRBV5-6|-
CASSPGQSNYGYTF
>TRBV5-4|once
CASSLDPQILGYTF
>TRBV5-1|-
CASSPEVGRGYTF
>TRBV14|-
CASSQDSSGKSYEQYF
>TRBV15|-
CATSRDIQSGYTF
>TRBV5-1|-
CASSRGLAGVGGETQYF
>TRBV5-5|-
CASSYLAGDGYEQYF
>TRBV10-1|-
CASSESGNVETQYF